A single sample is the source of the 28 T cell receptor beta chains below, sequenced in a study of shared clonotypes between healthy human individuals. This table comes from immunoSEQ multiplex PCR, and its TCRdb copy is limited to in-frame clones, with some not included. The sample contains about 2.3 million clones, 80% to 95% of which appear only once. The material sequenced was naive CD4+ T cells from PBMCs. As for subset: CD45RA+ positively selected. Receptor source: a man aged 18 to 29 in good health. Some clones in this sample may be carry-over from other donors' samples.

This clone was detected only once. The chain carries TRBV11-3 and TRBJ2-7, with TRBD2 matching over 7 bases. Germline CDR1 is SGHNT and CDR2 is YENEEA. The CDR3 is 15 residues long. With 3 bases clipped from V and 2 bases from J, the junction kept 7 bases outside the gene matches. Here the CDR3 reads CASSFGGSGTYEQYF. CDR3 bases: TGTGCCAGCAGCTTCGGCGGGAGTGGGACCTACGAGCAGTACTTC.

In this sample, this clone turned up a few times. The chain employs TRBV19 and TRBJ1-2, with 9 bases aligning to TRBD1. Germline lookup yields CDR1 LNHDA and CDR2 SQIVND (reference sequence). The length of the CDR3 is 16 residues. The junction had 12 bases not matched to a gene; V was cut back by 6 bases and J by 4 bases. This chain's CDR3 is CASRGTGSEFGYGYTF. The CDR3 DNA sequence: TGTGCCAGTAGGGGGACAGGGTCGGAGTTCGGCTATGGCTACACCTTC.

The CDR3, as DNA: TGTGCCAGCAGCGGTCAGGCGGTGGCTTTAAATGGCTACACCTTC. It specifies CASSGQAVALNGYTF. V is TRBV5-8 and J is TRBJ1-2; D is unclear. There are 15 residues in the CDR3. Trimming removed 4 bases at V and 6 bases at J, with 19 bases between. CDR1 SGHTS and CDR2 YDEGEE come from the germline V gene.

The V and J genes are TRBV5-1 and TRBJ2-3, with 8 bases fitting TRBD1. The CDR3 is made up of 17 amino acids. Per the germline V gene, CDR1 is SGHRS and CDR2 is YFSETQ. The V gene end was trimmed by 2 bases and the J gene end by 1 base; junction bases not matched to a gene: 9. The CDR3 reads CASSFHPLTGGTDTQYF. The CDR3 DNA follows: TGCGCCAGCAGCTTTCATCCCCTGACAGGGGGCACAGATACGCAGTATTTT.

J is TRBJ2-3 and V is TRBV7-9, with D perhaps TRBD1 or TRBD2 (5 bases each). Germline CDR1 is SEHNR and CDR2 is FQNEAQ (reference sequence). The CDR3 length is 16 residues. With 5 bases removed from V and 3 bases from J, the gap between germline ends came to 18 bases. This CDR3 is CASSQLGRRITDTQYF. DNA of the CDR3: TGTGCCAGCAGCCAGCTGGGACGGAGGATTACAGATACGCAGTATTTT.

J is TRBJ1-5 and V is TRBV28, with D possibly matching TRBD1 (5 bases). The CDR3 extends over 15 amino acids. Germline V gene lookup returns CDR1 MDHEN and CDR2 SYDVKM. The V and J ends lost 4 bases and 7 bases respectively, with 17 bases between them. The CDR3 spells CASSYPLGVGQPQHF. The CDR3 DNA is TGTGCCAGCAGTTACCCCCTAGGGGTAGGGCAGCCCCAGCATTTT. Together with reference TRBV28 and TRBJ1-5, the CDR3 gives the full variable domain: DVKVTQSSRYLVKRTGEKVFLECVQDMDHENMFWYRQDPGLGLRLIYFSYDVKMKEKGDIPEGYSVSREKKERFSLILESASTNQTSMYLCASSYPLGVGQPQHFGDGTRLSIL.

V is TRBV7-2 and J is TRBJ1-2, with 8 bases that match TRBD1. CDR3 length equals 15 residues. J was trimmed by 0 bases and V by 5 bases; bases with no gene match: 5. The germline V gene encodes CDR1 SGHTA and CDR2 FQGNSA. CDR3 coding DNA: TGTGCCAGCAGCCCGGACAGGGCCTCTAACTATGGCTACACCTTC. It encodes CASSPDRASNYGYTF.

The rearrangement joins TRBV5-1 to TRBJ2-5, with D uncertain. The V gene lost 0 bases and the J gene lost 2 bases, with 11 bases spanning the gap. Germline loops: CDR1 SGHRS, CDR2 YFSETQ. The CDR3 spans 15 residues. The CDR3, as DNA: TGCGCCAGCAGCTTGGCCGAGCCTATTCAAGAGACCCAGTACTTC. Protein: CASSLAEPIQETQYF.

Points on this clone: Other DNA sequences from this sample encode an identical CDR3 as well. V and J are TRBV29-1 and TRBJ1-1; a weak D match, TRBD1 (5 bases). Germline CDR1 SQVTM, CDR2 ANQGSEA. V was shortened by 6 bases and J by 5 bases, with 10 bases between the two germline ends. CDR3 length: 11 residues. The CDR3 nucleotides read TGCAGCGTGGGCGGGGGGACTGAAGCTTTCTTT. This encodes CSVGGGTEAFF.

This rearrangement joins TRBV5-4 to TRBJ2-7; unclear D gene. CDR1 and CDR2 (germline): SGHNT, YYREEE (reference sequence). With 4 bases removed from V and 3 bases from J, the gap between germline ends came to 14 bases. This CDR3 comprises 14 residues. CDR3 coding DNA: TGTGCCAGCAGCCCCGGGTTCCGCGACTACGAGCAGTACTTC. Its protein product is CASSPGFRDYEQYF.

The chain couples TRBV7-6 to TRBJ2-7, with 9 nucleotides matching TRBD1. Germline CDR1 and CDR2: SGHVS and FNYEAQ. V was clipped by 6 bases and J by 6 bases; unmatched bases: 9. There are 14 residues in the CDR3. CDR3 bases: TGTGCCAGCAGTTTACAGGGGGCACCTCTCGAGCAGTACTTC. Encoded protein: CASSLQGAPLEQYF.

This clone appeared a single time. The CDR3 nucleotides are TGTGCCAGCACCTACATAAAACACGGCGAGCAGTACTTC. Encoded protein: CASTYIKHGEQYF. The chain carries TRBV6-6 and TRBJ2-7; D is ambiguous. Trimming took 7 bases from V and 6 from J, leaving 16 bases between them. Germline CDR1 MNHNY, CDR2 SVGAGI (reference sequence). CDR3 size: 13 residues.

On this clone itself: Other nucleotide sequences from this sample produce the same CDR3. J is TRBJ1-5 and V is TRBV6-6; maybe TRBD1 (6 bases). Germline V gene data show CDR1 as MNHNY and CDR2 as SVGAGI (reference sequence). Trimming left V 0 bases short and J 6 bases short, with 6 bases between. The CDR3 runs 13 residues. CDR3 nucleotides: TGTGCCAGCAGTTACTCCAGGGGTCAGCCCCAGCATTTT. Amino acid sequence: CASSYSRGQPQHF.

V usage is TRBV4-1 and J usage is TRBJ2-7, with D hard to call. This CDR3 region has 15 residues. V was clipped by 1 base and J by 3 bases, with 13 bases between them. The germline V gene encodes CDR1 MGHRA and CDR2 YSYEKL. The CDR3 reads CASSQVADTFYEQYF. CDR3 DNA sequence: TGCGCCAGCAGCCAAGTGGCTGACACCTTCTACGAGCAGTACTTC.

V and J are TRBV7-6 and TRBJ1-3, with D possibly being TRBD1 (5 bases). Trimming removed 3 bases at V and 0 bases at J, with 12 bases between. Germline V gives CDR1 SGHVS, CDR2 FNYEAQ. This CDR3 contains 16 residues. The CDR3 DNA sequence: TGTGCCAGCAGCTTTAGTACAGGTTACTCTGGAAACACCATATATTTT. It translates to CASSFSTGYSGNTIYF.

The gene calls are TRBV5-1 and TRBJ2-3, with no clear D. The CDR3 is 13 residues long. CDR1 and CDR2 from the germline V gene are SGHRS and YFSETQ. V was cut by 5 bases and J by 0 bases, with 7 bases left in between. The CDR3 protein is CASRKESTDTQYF. As DNA, the CDR3 is TGCGCCAGCAGAAAGGAGAGCACAGATACGCAGTATTTT.

The chain is built from TRBV7-3 and TRBJ2-1; TRBD2 matches 9 bases. The CDR3 is 16 amino acids. V lost 2 bases, J lost 9 bases, and 11 bases stayed unmatched. The V gene's germline CDR1 is SGHTA and CDR2 FQGTGA. DNA for the CDR3: TGTGCCAGCAGCTTACTAAATAGCGGGAGTCCCGGTGAGCAGTTCTTC. It specifies CASSLLNSGSPGEQFF.

The chain carries TRBV5-1 and TRBJ1-1; TRBD1 might be the D (6 bases). Per the germline V gene, CDR1 is SGHRS and CDR2 is YFSETQ. V was pared by 4 bases and J by 1 base, with 14 bases between. The CDR3 totals 15 residues. CDR3 in amino acids: CASSPEGGQNTEAFF. The CDR3 DNA reads TGCGCCAGCAGCCCAGAGGGGGGTCAGAACACTGAAGCTTTCTTT.

V is TRBV11-3 and J is TRBJ2-7; 16 bases fit TRBD2. Losses at the gene ends were 5 bases for V and 6 bases for J; bases not matched to a gene: 7. CDR1 SGHNT and CDR2 YENEEA come from the germline V gene. The CDR3 has 16 amino acids. CDR3 residues: CASSVGTSGRAAEQYF. CDR3 coding DNA: TGTGCCAGCAGCGTAGGGACTAGCGGGAGGGCTGCCGAGCAGTACTTC.

The J gene is TRBJ2-1, the V gene TRBV28; D might be TRBD2 (5 bases). In germline, CDR1 is MDHEN, CDR2 SYDVKM. Trimming removed 7 bases at V and 0 bases at J, with 16 bases between. CDR3 length: 16 residues. CDR3: CASTLERRSSYNEQFF. The DNA of the CDR3 is TGTGCCAGCACTCTGGAGCGGCGGAGCTCCTACAATGAGCAGTTCTTC.

The chain links TRBV6-6 to TRBJ2-5; no definite D call. The DNA end is a closer match to TRBJ2-7, so the J assignment may be wrong. Germline values: CDR1 MNHNY, CDR2 SVGAGI (reference sequence). The CDR3 extends over 13 amino acids. This chain's CDR3 is CASSLLLWYEQYF. The CDR3 coding sequence is TGTGCCAGCAGCCTCCTTTTATGGTACGAGCAGTACTTC.

This chain joins TRBV10-3 and TRBJ2-7; TRBD1 matches 11 bases. The CDR3 spans 18 residues. From germline, CDR1 is ENHRY and CDR2 SYGVKD. V was clipped by 3 bases and J by 2 bases; unmatched bases: 12. CDR3 protein: CAISDSGTGGTGAYEQYF. Written as DNA, the CDR3 is TGTGCCATCAGTGACTCCGGGACAGGGGGTACAGGGGCCTACGAGCAGTACTTC.

The chain links TRBV6-1 to TRBJ1-5; D may be TRBD1 (5 bases). CDR1 is MNHNS and CDR2 is SASEGT in the germline V gene. The CDR3 spans 13 residues. V was shortened by 6 bases and J by 4 bases, with 10 bases between the two germline ends. CDR3 residues: CASREGSNQPQHF. The CDR3 region has the DNA TGTGCCAGCAGGGAGGGGAGTAATCAGCCCCAGCATTTT.

The chain has TRBV30 and TRBJ2-1, with D uncertain. Trimming cost V 0 bases and J 10 bases, with 13 bases left between them. CDR3 size: 13 residues. Germline V gene sequence: CDR1 GTSNPN, CDR2 SVGIG (reference sequence). CDR3 amino acids: CAWSVLAAREQFF. DNA of the CDR3: TGTGCCTGGAGTGTTCTGGCTGCAAGAGAGCAGTTCTTC.

This clone occurred once. Compared with germline, one end of the junction differs, possibly owing to a read error. The chain couples TRBV20-1 to TRBJ1-1; no reliable D call. This CDR3 is 11 amino acids long. Germline assignment: CDR1 DFQATT and CDR2 SNEGSKA (reference sequence). The CDR3 sequence is CGASGDTEAFF. Here the CDR3 DNA reads TGCGGTGCTAGCGGGGACACTGAAGCTTTCTTT.

The rearrangement links TRBV7-9 to TRBJ1-3; D gene uncertain. The CDR3 consists of 12 residues. Between the trimmed V and J ends, which lost 4 bases and 9 bases, there was a span of 10 bases. Germline V gives CDR1 SEHNR, CDR2 FQNEAQ (reference sequence). The DNA of the CDR3 is TGTGCCAGCAGCTCGACCAGTGGCACCATATATTTT. It yields the protein CASSSTSGTIYF.

V and J are TRBV2 and TRBJ1-2; D is unclear. Germline V CDR1 and CDR2: SNHLY, FYNNEI. This CDR3 spans 13 amino acids. Trimming cost V 8 bases and J 1 base, with 11 bases left between them. The CDR3 is CASLVRINYGYTF. The DNA for the CDR3 is TGTGCCAGCTTAGTAAGGATTAACTATGGCTACACCTTC.

The gene calls are TRBV27 and TRBJ1-3; 8 nucleotides line up with TRBD1. CDR3 length: 15 residues. CDR1 and CDR2 (germline): MNHEY, SMNVEV (reference sequence). J lost 5 bases, V lost 5 bases, and 8 bases had no gene match. In DNA, the CDR3 is TGTGCCAGCAGTACGCTCGGGACAGGTAGAAACACCATATATTTT. Amino acid sequence: CASSTLGTGRNTIYF.